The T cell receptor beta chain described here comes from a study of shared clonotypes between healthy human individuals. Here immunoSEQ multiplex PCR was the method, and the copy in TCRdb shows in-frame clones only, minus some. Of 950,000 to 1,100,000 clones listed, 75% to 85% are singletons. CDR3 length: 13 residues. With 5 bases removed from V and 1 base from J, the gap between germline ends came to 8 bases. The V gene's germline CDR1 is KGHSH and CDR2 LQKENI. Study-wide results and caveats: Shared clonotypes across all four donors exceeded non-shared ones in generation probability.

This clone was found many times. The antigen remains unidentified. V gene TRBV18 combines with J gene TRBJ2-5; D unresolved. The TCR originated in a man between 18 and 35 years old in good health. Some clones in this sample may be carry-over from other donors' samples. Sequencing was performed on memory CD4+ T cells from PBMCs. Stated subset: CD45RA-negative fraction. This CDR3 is CASSTSFQETQYF. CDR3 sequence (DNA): TGTGCCAGCTCAACCTCCTTCCAAGAGACCCAGTACTTC.